This TCR beta chain was captured in a study of blood T cells in healthy people across ages. PCR was performed a second time for roughly 7 to 11 cycles using a sample-barcoded 5' primer and a J-beta primer mix. Researchers report that a template-switch adaptor with 12 random nucleotides tagged each cDNA molecule. TCRdb re-called the 5' RACE reads through MiXCR, storing one row per CDR3 protein. The repertoire holds about 1.5 million distinct CDR3 sequences, with 35% to 45% as singletons. Points on this clonotype: This sequence may be a read error, since a much larger clone differs from it by one base.

CDR3 length: 16 residues. V was clipped by 5 bases and J by 7 bases, with 21 bases between them. CDR1 is SGHTA and CDR2 is FQGNSA in the germline V gene. J is TRBJ1-5 and V is TRBV7-2; D is uncertain. Sequencing used blood. This clonotype originated in a woman aged 18 to 35 in good health. CDR3: CASSPPGWPREQPQHF. CDR3 sequence (DNA): TGTGCCAGCAGCCCGCCGGGTTGGCCGAGGGAACAGCCCCAGCATTTT.